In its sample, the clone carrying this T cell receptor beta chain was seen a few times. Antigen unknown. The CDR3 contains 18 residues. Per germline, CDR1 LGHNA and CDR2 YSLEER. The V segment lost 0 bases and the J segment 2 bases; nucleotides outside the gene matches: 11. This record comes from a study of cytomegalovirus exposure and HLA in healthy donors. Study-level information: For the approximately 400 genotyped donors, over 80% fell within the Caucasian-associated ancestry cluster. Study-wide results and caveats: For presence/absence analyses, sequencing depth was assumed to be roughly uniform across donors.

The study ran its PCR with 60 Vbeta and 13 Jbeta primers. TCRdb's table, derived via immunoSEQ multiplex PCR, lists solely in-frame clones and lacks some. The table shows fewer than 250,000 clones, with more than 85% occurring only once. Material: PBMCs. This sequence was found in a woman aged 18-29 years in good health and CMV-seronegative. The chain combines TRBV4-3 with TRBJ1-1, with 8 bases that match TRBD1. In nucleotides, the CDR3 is TGCGCCAGCAGCCAAGAACCAGGGGGCTATTCGGGAAACACTGAAGCTTTCTTT. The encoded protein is CASSQEPGGYSGNTEAFF.